This TCR beta chain appears in the sequencing data of a study of T-cell memory formation after mild COVID-19. Background on the study: Largely donor-specific TCR clusters were found. Findings of the study overall: There was no confirmation that second-wave clones peaking on day 37 were SARS-CoV-2 specific. A subset of responding clones appeared in pre-infection memory, suggesting cross-reactive memory joined.

5'RACE, which relied on constant-segment primers, yielded TCR alpha and TCR beta cDNA libraries carrying sample barcodes and UMIs. TCRdb itself ran the 5' RACE reads through MiXCR, one entry per CDR3 protein. The sample has 380,000 or so distinct CDR3 sequences, around 14% seen once. This clonotype was observed many times. Antigen specificity is unknown. The sample taken for sequencing was PBMCs or a T cell subset sorted from them (not recorded which). This receptor was obtained from a man younger than 30 who had mild COVID-19 (a few samples of this study predate the infection). Cell type and time point are not known.

CDR3 in DNA: TGTGCCACCAGCAGAGGAGGGACAGAGCAGTTCTTC. This translates into CATSRGGTEQFF. V is TRBV15 and J is TRBJ2-1, with a weak D call TRBD1 (6 bases). This CDR3 comprises 12 residues. The V gene lost 1 base and the J gene lost 10 bases, with 8 bases spanning the gap. The germline CDR1 and CDR2 sequences are LNHNV and YYDKDF (reference sequence).